A single sample gave rise to the 14 T cell receptor beta chains below, sequenced in a study of shared clonotypes between healthy human individuals. CD45RO-negative CD8 cells positively selected for CCR7 made up the naive population, which excluded terminally differentiated effector memory CD45RA+ cells. The repertoire was sequenced with immunoSEQ multiplex PCR; TCRdb's copy has only in-frame clones and lacks some. The sample has some 2,000,000 clones; over 85% are singletons. The specimen was naive CD8+ T cells sorted from blood. The receptor source for this set is a man between 18 and 35 years old in good health.

The chain couples TRBV14 to TRBJ1-4; tentatively, D is TRBD1 (6 bases). Trimming stripped 2 bases from V and 8 bases from J, with 15 bases between. Germline V gene lookup returns CDR1 SGHDN and CDR2 FVKESK. This CDR3 is 15 amino acids long. The DNA of the CDR3 is TGTGCCAGCAGCCAACACCAGGGGTTCGGCGAAAAACTGTTTTTT. Encoded protein: CASSQHQGFGEKLFF.

This sequence joins TRBV4-3 and TRBJ1-1; D unresolved. Germline assignment: CDR1 LGHNA and CDR2 YSLEER. The CDR3 is made up of 14 amino acids. Trimming took 0 bases from V and 2 from J, leaving 7 bases between them. In DNA, the CDR3 is TGCGCCAGCAGCCAAGATTGGACCAACACTGAAGCTTTCTTT. Residues: CASSQDWTNTEAFF.

Comment on this clone: Within the sample, other DNA sequences also encode this same CDR3. The chain has TRBV9 and TRBJ2-6; D is unclear. The length of the CDR3 is 14 residues. Germline V CDR1 and CDR2: SGDLS, YYNGEE. V lost 3 bases and J lost 0, with 4 bases in between. CDR3 in DNA: TGTGCCAGCAGCGAACCCTCTGGGGCCAACGTCCTGACTTTC. This translates into CASSEPSGANVLTF.

CDR3 loop: CACEGFPNTGISGNGELFF. The CDR3 DNA reads as TGTGCCTGCGAGGGATTTCCAAATACAGGGATAAGTGGAAACGGGGAGCTGTTTTTT. J is TRBJ2-2 and V is TRBV30; maybe TRBD1 (6 bases). The length of the CDR3 is 19 residues. Germline V gene sequence: CDR1 GTSNPN, CDR2 SVGIG (reference sequence). With 6 bases removed from V and 7 bases from J, the gap between germline ends came to 33 bases.

The rearrangement joins TRBV6-5 to TRBJ1-1; D perhaps matches TRBD1 (6 bases). Trimming took 0 bases from V and 0 from J, leaving 8 bases between them. CDR1 is MNHEY, CDR2 SVGAGI, per germline. This CDR3 spans 15 amino acids. The CDR3 loop is CASSYSQGMNTEAFF. The CDR3 DNA reads as TGTGCCAGCAGTTACTCCCAGGGGATGAACACTGAAGCTTTCTTT.

CDR3 sequence: CASSPGQGTFREQYF. CDR3 coding DNA: TGCGCCAGCAGCCCCGGACAGGGGACTTTTCGCGAGCAGTACTTC. The rearrangement links TRBV4-3 to TRBJ2-7; TRBD1 matches at 9 bases. CDR1 LGHNA and CDR2 YSLEER come from the germline V gene. This CDR3 region has 15 residues. J gave up 6 bases and V 4 bases, and 10 bases lay outside the gene matches.

V is TRBV4-1 and J is TRBJ2-6; 9 bases align to TRBD1. This CDR3 spans 17 amino acids. V shed 2 bases and J 2 bases; nucleotides not matched to a gene: 4. Germline CDR1 MGHRA, CDR2 YSYEKL. CDR3 region: CASSQTDRGAGANVLTF. In DNA form, the CDR3 reads TGCGCCAGCAGCCAAACGGACAGGGGTGCTGGGGCCAACGTCCTGACTTTC.

The chain couples TRBV27 to TRBJ1-2, with 8 bases matching TRBD1. The CDR3 is made up of 13 amino acids. Losses at the gene ends were 4 bases for V and 4 bases for J; bases not matched to a gene: 2. Looked up from germline, CDR1 is MNHEY and CDR2 is SMNVEV (reference sequence). CDR3 nucleotide sequence: TGTGCCAGCAGTTACGGACAGGGCTATGGCTACACCTTC. Translated, it gives CASSYGQGYGYTF.

This rearrangement joins TRBV6-5 to TRBJ1-1; the match to TRBD1 covers 8 bases. Trimming cost V 6 bases and J 7 bases; bases outside gene matches: 7. In germline, CDR1 is MNHEY, CDR2 SVGAGI. There are 13 residues in the CDR3. The CDR3 coding sequence is TGTGCCAGCAGCCCCACGGGACAGGATGAAGCTTTCTTT. Translated: CASSPTGQDEAFF.

V gene TRBV5-1 combines with J gene TRBJ2-3, with D maybe TRBD2 (6 bases). Germline V CDR1 and CDR2: SGHRS, YFSETQ. V was cut by 0 bases and J by 6 bases, with 11 bases left in between. The CDR3 contains 14 residues. CDR3: CASSLAGGFDTQYF. The CDR3, as DNA: TGCGCCAGCAGCTTGGCCGGGGGTTTCGATACGCAGTATTTT.

This clone appeared a few times. The chain joins TRBV7-6 to TRBJ2-3; D ambiguous. The V gene lost 4 bases and the J gene lost 2 bases, with 4 bases spanning the gap. This CDR3 comprises 12 residues. From germline, CDR1 is SGHVS and CDR2 FNYEAQ. The CDR3 DNA reads as TGTGCCAGCAGCTCCTTCACAGATACGCAGTATTTT. It yields the protein CASSSFTDTQYF.

The chain employs TRBV15 and TRBJ2-7; D perhaps matches TRBD1 (6 bases). V was trimmed by 3 bases and J by 7 bases, leaving 19 bases between them. The CDR3 is made up of 15 amino acids. Germline CDR1 and CDR2: LNHNV and YYDKDF (reference sequence). The CDR3 loop reads CATSRGDQGWTEQYF. CDR3 nucleotide sequence: TGTGCCACCAGCAGGGGGGATCAGGGGTGGACTGAGCAGTACTTC.

V gene TRBV7-9 combines with J gene TRBJ2-1, with 7 bases matching TRBD2. The CDR3 extends over 13 amino acids. Trimming at V came to 5 bases and at J to 8 bases, leaving 6 bases not matched to a gene. Germline CDR1 and CDR2: SEHNR and FQNEAQ (reference sequence). CDR3: CASSSREVDEQFF. The CDR3 DNA follows: TGTGCCAGCAGCAGCCGGGAGGTCGATGAGCAGTTCTTC.

The rearrangement links TRBV19 to TRBJ1-6; TRBD1 aligns across 9 bases. Per the germline V gene, CDR1 is LNHDA and CDR2 is SQIVND (reference sequence). This CDR3 spans 18 amino acids. V was clipped by 5 bases and J by 10 bases; unmatched bases: 18. The CDR3 spells CASSQGTGMREWGSPLHF. The CDR3 DNA reads as TGTGCCAGTAGTCAAGGGACAGGGATGCGTGAGTGGGGGTCACCCCTCCACTTT.